This TCR beta chain was sequenced in a study of neurological immune-mediated disorders (dated by TCRdb to between 2019 and 2020). A note on the overall study: Peripheral blood TCR-beta repertoires from patients with HTLV-I-associated myelopathy (HAM/TSP), patients with multiple sclerosis, and healthy controls were compared in the study using UMI-based sequencing. The cohort comprised about 71 subjects: around 15 HAM/TSP patients, approximately 34 multiple sclerosis patients and approximately 20 healthy controls. The 106 TCR-beta libraries covered PBMC samples along with longitudinal samples, technical triplicates, and paired sorted CD4+ and CD8+ T-cell subsets.

cDNA was synthesized by template-switch 5'RACE using a primer carrying a 10-nucleotide random unique molecular identifier by which each TCR transcript was tagged. Every sequencing run covered 15-18 subjects and yielded more than 170 million TCR-beta sequences. The RNeasy kit was used for extraction of total RNA. TCR-beta VDJ regions were amplified with primers for the TCR constant region and the 5'RACE anchor, using the KAPA Real-time Library Amplification kit. Sample indexes and Illumina adaptors were added in a first PCR, after which library yield was increased in a second PCR. After Ampure bead purification, the roughly 650 bp TCR product was size-selected on a 2% E-gel SizeSelection system. Before pooling, libraries had their quality checked on a Bioanalyzer, their concentration measured with Qubit, and their quantity determined with the Kapa Library Quantification kit. An Illumina HiSeq 2500 sequenced the libraries paired-end 2 x 150 bp. To increase sequence diversity, about 25-30% phiX was spiked into each library pool. As for how the authors treated the data: Quality-filtered reads were processed with the UMI-based MiGEC pipeline, which removed over 85% of raw TCR sequences during error correction. IMGT germline references were used for aligning VDJ genes, and each clonotype was defined as a unique CDR3 amino acid sequence together with its V-J genes. Clonal expansion, Shannon diversity and CDR3 relatedness were evaluated with VDJtools (CalcPairwiseDistances, ClusterSamples), while phylogenetic trees were built in CLCbio workbench. Expanded clones were defined as having at least 8 unique UMIs, based on coefficient-of-variation modelling across technical triplicates. TCRdb passed the public sequencing reads through fastp at Q25 and MiXCR, retaining productive beta sequences. Each CDR3 protein gets just one entry, which takes the most common genes and DNA from the rows behind it. The authors' filters were not applied to this entry. The sample records about 25,000 distinct CDR3 sequences, about 6.3% of which are singletons. About 4.3% of the sample is held by the ten biggest clonotypes.

This clonotype was observed at least ten times. Its antigen has not been determined. The record has no base qualities; no much larger clone is one base away. As encoded in the germline V gene, CDR1 is SGHRS while CDR2 is YFSETQ. The CDR3 contains 16 residues, cysteine and phenylalanine counted. The kept DNA is CDR3 alone, 48 bases in frame from the first base. Trimming removed 4 bases from V and 6 bases from J; the gene matches leave 13 bases unexplained. Healthy controls were blood bank volunteers in Maryland, USA. Unsorted PBMC libraries were generated from 2 million PBMCs stored in RNAlater at -80 °C until RNA extraction. Peripheral blood was subjected to Ficoll-Hypaque density gradient centrifugation to isolate PBMCs, which were then cryopreserved in liquid nitrogen. General conclusions and limits of the study: No identical CDR3 amino acid sequences were found to be shared among expanded clones across subjects, suggesting that TCR-beta repertoires were private in all groups. TCR clonal expansion was highest in HAM/TSP patients and lowest in MS patients, with MS patients falling below even healthy controls.

Material for sequencing was PBMCs. Recombination joined TRBV5-1 with TRBJ2-4; 7 nucleotides in the junction match TRBD1. This TCR was sampled from a middle-aged woman in good health. The DNA sequence is as follows: TGCGCCAGCAGCGGAACGACAGGGAGTAGGATAAACATTCAGTACTTC. It codes for CASSGTTGSRINIQYF.